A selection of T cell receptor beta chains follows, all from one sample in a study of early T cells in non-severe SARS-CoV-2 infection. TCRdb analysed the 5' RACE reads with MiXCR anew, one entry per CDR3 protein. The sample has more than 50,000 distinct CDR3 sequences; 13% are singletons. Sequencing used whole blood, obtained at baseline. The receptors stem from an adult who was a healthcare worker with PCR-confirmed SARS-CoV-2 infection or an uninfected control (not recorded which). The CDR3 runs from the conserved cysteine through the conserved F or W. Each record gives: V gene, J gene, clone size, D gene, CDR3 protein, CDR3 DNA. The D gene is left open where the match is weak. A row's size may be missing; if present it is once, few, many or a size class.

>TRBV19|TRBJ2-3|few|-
CASCSSTDTQYF
TGTGCCAGTTGTTCCAGCACAGATACGCAGTATTTT
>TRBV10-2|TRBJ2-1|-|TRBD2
CASLRLAGGHWSYNEQFF
TGCGCCAGCCTTCGACTAGCGGGAGGGCATTGGAGCTACAATGAGCAGTTCTTC
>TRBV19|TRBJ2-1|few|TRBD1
CASSPWDRSRSYNEQFF
TGTGCCAGTAGTCCCTGGGACAGAAGTCGCTCCTACAATGAGCAGTTCTTC
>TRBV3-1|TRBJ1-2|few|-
CASSKGTPGGYTF
TGTGCCAGCAGCAAGGGAACCCCAGGGGGCTACACCTTC
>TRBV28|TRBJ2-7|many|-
CASSLARYEQYF
TGTGCCAGCAGTTTAGCTAGATACGAGCAGTACTTC
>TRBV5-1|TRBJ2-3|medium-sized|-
CASSLIADTQYF
TGCGCCAGCAGCTTGATCGCAGATACGCAGTATTTT
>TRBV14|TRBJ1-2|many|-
CASSQDLQGRGVNYGYTF
TGTGCCAGCAGCCAAGATCTCCAAGGGCGGGGCGTGAACTATGGCTACACCTTC
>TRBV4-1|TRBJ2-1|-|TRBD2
CASSQVEKGLDLNEQFF
TGCGCCAGCAGCCAAGTTGAAAAGGGACTAGACCTAAATGAGCAGTTCTTC
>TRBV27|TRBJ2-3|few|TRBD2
CASNSLPGLGPTDTQYF
TGTGCCAGCAATTCCTTACCGGGACTAGGACCAACAGATACGCAGTATTTT
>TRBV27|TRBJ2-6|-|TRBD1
CASSLGTGVGANVLTF
TGTGCCAGCAGTTTAGGGACAGGGGTCGGGGCCAACGTCCTGACTTTC
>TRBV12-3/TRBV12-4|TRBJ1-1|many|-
CASSFRAEGAEAFF
TGTGCCAGCAGTTTCCGGGCGGAGGGGGCTGAAGCTTTCTTT
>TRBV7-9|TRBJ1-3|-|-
CASSPRVQASGNTIYF
TGTGCCAGCAGCCCGCGGGTACAGGCGTCTGGAAACACCATATATTTT
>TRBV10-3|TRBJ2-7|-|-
CAIRGDKTYEQYF
TGTGCCATCAGGGGGGACAAGACCTACGAGCAGTACTTC
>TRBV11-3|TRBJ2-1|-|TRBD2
CASSWGLAGGNNEQFF
TGTGCCAGCAGCTGGGGACTAGCGGGAGGGAACAATGAGCAGTTCTTC
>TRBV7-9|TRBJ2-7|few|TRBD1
CASRGTGQNEQYF
TGTGCCAGCAGGGGGACAGGGCAGAACGAGCAGTACTTC
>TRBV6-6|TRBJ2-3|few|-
CASSNTDTQYF
TGTGCCAGCAGTAACACAGATACGCAGTATTTT
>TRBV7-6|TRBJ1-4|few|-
CASSSGAATNEKLFF
TGTGCCAGCAGCTCGGGGGCCGCAACTAATGAAAAACTGTTTTTT
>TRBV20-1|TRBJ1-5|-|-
CSARDGGYSNQPQHF
TGCAGTGCTAGAGATGGGGGTTACTCCAATCAGCCCCAGCATTTT
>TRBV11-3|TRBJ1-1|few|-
CASSFLVNTEAFF
TGTGCCAGCAGCTTTTTAGTGAACACTGAAGCTTTCTTT
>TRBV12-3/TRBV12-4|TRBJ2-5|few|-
CASSSGGAETQYF
TGTGCCAGCAGTTCCGGCGGGGCAGAGACCCAGTACTTC
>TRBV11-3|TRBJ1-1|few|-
CASSGRGNTEAFF
TGTGCCAGCTCTGGACGGGGAAACACTGAAGCTTTCTTT
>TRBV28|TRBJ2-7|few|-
CASRTPAGFDYEQYF
TGTGCCAGCAGGACGCCTGCGGGATTCGACTACGAGCAGTACTTC
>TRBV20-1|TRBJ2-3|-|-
CSASAGQLFTDTQYF
TGCAGTGCTAGCGCGGGACAGTTATTCACAGATACGCAGTATTTT
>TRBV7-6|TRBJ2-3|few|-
CASSLGLVIPDTQYF
TGTGCCAGCAGCTTAGGTCTAGTGATCCCAGATACGCAGTATTTT
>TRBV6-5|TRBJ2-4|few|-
CASSYDRENIQYF
TGTGCCAGCAGTTACGACAGAGAAAACATTCAGTACTTC
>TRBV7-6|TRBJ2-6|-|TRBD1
CASSRTGANGANVLTF
TGTGCCAGCAGCCGTACAGGGGCCAATGGGGCCAACGTCCTGACTTTC
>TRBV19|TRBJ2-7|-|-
CASTAGPYEQYF
TGTGCCAGTACCGCAGGGCCCTACGAGCAGTACTTC
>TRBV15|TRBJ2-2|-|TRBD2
CATSRVLAGITGELFF
TGTGCCACCAGCAGAGTACTAGCGGGGATCACCGGGGAGCTGTTTTTT
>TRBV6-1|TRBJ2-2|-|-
CASSQDPMNTGELFF
TGTGCCAGCAGTCAGGATCCGATGAACACCGGGGAGCTGTTTTTT